The entry below describes one TCR beta chain. The antigen remains undetermined. Stated time point: after neoadjuvant nivolumab, at surgical resection. The germline V gene encodes CDR1 SGHVS and CDR2 FNYEAQ. The CDR3 is 13 residues long. V dropped 5 bases and J dropped 7 bases, with 12 bases sitting between them. Most tumor samples had 4 to 6 ug input DNA in two replicates. Using immunoSEQ multiplex PCR, the repertoire was profiled, and TCRdb retains in-frame clones only, with some absent. The data contain tens of thousands of clones, 35% to 50% of them singletons. These data come from a study of neoadjuvant anti-PD-1 for oral cavity cancer. As for the study in general: Most patients had three to four biweekly doses of 3 mg/kg nivolumab before resection. Study observations and caveats: Higher pretreatment Treg/Th17 ratios tracked higher pretreatment blood clonality. Only a few patients per response group were TCR-analyzed; validation needed.

The receptor's source is a person aged 40 to 85 with oral cavity squamous cell carcinoma. The material sequenced was tumor tissue, taken after nivolumab (anti-PD-1) treatment. This sequence joins TRBV7-6 and TRBJ1-5, with D unresolved. CDR3 in DNA: TGTGCCAGCAGCCCCGCTACAAGGCAGCCCCAGCATTTT. This sequence encodes CASSPATRQPQHF.